Below are 9 T cell receptor beta chains sequenced from a single sample in a study of blood T cell repertoires in COVID-19. Sequencing was performed with immunoSEQ multiplex PCR; in TCRdb, only in-frame clones are kept and a portion is missing. The top ten clones hold less than 8% of a sample with around 120,000 clones, 70% to 90% of them seen once. The sample comprised peripheral blood. The receptors originated from a man aged 50-60 years with acute or convalescent COVID-19.

The CDR3 nucleotides read TGTGCCAGCAAAAGGGAGGGAGGGCGCTTTGAGCAGTTCTTC. This gives the protein CASKREGGRFEQFF. J is TRBJ2-1 and V is TRBV7-9; the match to TRBD2 covers 7 bases. Germline V gene lookup returns CDR1 SEHNR and CDR2 FQNEAQ (reference sequence). This CDR3 comprises 14 residues. V dropped 7 bases and J dropped 9; count of bases not matched to a gene: 12.

The chain carries TRBV7-9 and TRBJ2-3, with D possibly being TRBD1 (5 bases). The ends were cut back, 3 bases at V and 0 bases at J, with 13 bases in the middle. This CDR3 contains 16 residues. Per the germline V gene, CDR1 is SEHNR and CDR2 is FQNEAQ (reference sequence). The CDR3: CASSFPQGPSTDTQYF. As DNA, the CDR3 is TGTGCCAGCAGCTTCCCCCAGGGCCCGAGCACAGATACGCAGTATTTT.

This chain's CDR3 is CASSQVKNTEAFF. The CDR3 DNA reads TGTGCCAGCAGTCAGGTAAAGAACACTGAAGCTTTCTTT. This chain uses TRBV2 with TRBJ1-1, with no clear D. Germline V gene data show CDR1 as SNHLY and CDR2 as FYNNEI. This CDR3 has 13 residues. Between the trimmed V and J ends, which lost 5 bases and 1 base, there was a span of 8 bases.

In its sample, this clone was seen once. This chain links TRBV29-1 with TRBJ1-2; 7 positions match TRBD1. V dropped 7 bases and J dropped 3; count of bases not matched to a gene: 8. Germline values: CDR1 SQVTM, CDR2 ANQGSEA. The CDR3 extends over 13 amino acids. The CDR3 loop reads CSGSRQGDYGYTF. DNA for the CDR3: TGCAGCGGTAGTCGACAGGGCGACTATGGCTACACCTTC.

J is TRBJ1-3 and V is TRBV20-1; no definite D call. Trimming pared 3 bases from V and 1 base from J, leaving 22 bases between. The V gene's germline CDR1 is DFQATT and CDR2 SNEGSKA (reference sequence). The CDR3 runs to 18 residues. DNA for the CDR3: TGCAGTGCTAGTTCGTTCGGTCGGGGAGGCTTATCTGGAAACACCATATATTTT. Its protein is CSASSFGRGGLSGNTIYF.

This chain connects TRBV6-5 to TRBJ2-1; 11 bases map to TRBD2. The ends lost 6 bases at V and 6 bases at J; junction bases unmatched: 7. CDR1 MNHEY and CDR2 SVGAGI come from the germline V gene. This CDR3 has 15 residues. The CDR3 reads CASSLLAGALNEQFF. The CDR3 nucleotides read TGTGCCAGCAGCTTACTAGCGGGAGCCCTCAATGAGCAGTTCTTC.

V usage is TRBV7-6 and J usage is TRBJ2-1; D ambiguous. The CDR3 sequence is 13 residues long. Trimming removed 1 base from V and 7 bases from J, with 8 bases in between. CDR1 is SGHVS, CDR2 FNYEAQ, per germline. The DNA for the CDR3 is TGTGCCAGCAGCTTAGATGCGGTGAATGAGCAGTTCTTC. Protein: CASSLDAVNEQFF.

This clone was counted once. CDR3 bases: TGCAGCGTCGACAGGGGATATGGCTACACCTTC. Translation gives CSVDRGYGYTF. V is TRBV29-1 and J is TRBJ1-2, with TRBD1 identical over 8 bases. After removal of 6 bases from V and 5 bases from J, the junction contained 2 bases not matched to a gene. The germline CDR1 and CDR2 sequences are SQVTM and ANQGSEA. The CDR3 totals 11 residues.

The rearrangement uses TRBV15 and TRBJ2-7, with D possibly matching TRBD2 (6 bases). The CDR3 is made up of 15 amino acids. The germline V gene has CDR1 LNHNV and CDR2 YYDKDF (reference sequence). The V and J ends lost 0 bases and 2 bases respectively, with 11 bases between them. CDR3 protein: CATSRDRAGTYEQYF. CDR3 sequence (DNA): TGTGCCACCAGCAGAGATCGGGCGGGAACCTACGAGCAGTACTTC.